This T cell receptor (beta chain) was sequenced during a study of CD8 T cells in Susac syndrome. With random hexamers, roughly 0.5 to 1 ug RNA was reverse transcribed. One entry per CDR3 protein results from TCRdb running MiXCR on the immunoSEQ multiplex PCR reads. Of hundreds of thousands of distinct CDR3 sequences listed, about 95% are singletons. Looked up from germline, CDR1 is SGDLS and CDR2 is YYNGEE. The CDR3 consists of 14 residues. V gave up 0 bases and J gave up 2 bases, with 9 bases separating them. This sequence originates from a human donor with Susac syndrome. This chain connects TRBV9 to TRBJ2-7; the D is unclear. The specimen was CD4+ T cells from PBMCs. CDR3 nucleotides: TGTGCCAGCAGCGTAGACAACGGACCCTACGAGCAGTACTTC. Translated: CASSVDNGPYEQYF.